Below, 13 T cell receptor beta chains from the same sample are listed, as sequenced in a study of T cell responses to AZD1222 COVID-19 vaccine. TCRdb's copy holds only in-frame clones and misses some; the assay was immunoSEQ multiplex PCR. The table has around 200,000 clones, roughly 88% seen once; the top ten hold around 0.5%. The sample consisted of peripheral blood, taken on day 0 of AZD1222 vaccination. Receptors were obtained from an adult in good health.

The gene calls are TRBV27 and TRBJ2-3, with a tentative D call TRBD2 (6 bases). The CDR3 loop spans 15 amino acids. V was clipped by 2 bases and J by 4 bases, with 13 bases between them. Germline CDR1 MNHEY, CDR2 SMNVEV (reference sequence). CDR3 sequence reads: CASSLGGIGADTQYF. The CDR3 DNA reads as TGTGCCAGCAGTTTAGGGGGGATTGGCGCAGATACGCAGTATTTT.

The chain carries TRBV28 and TRBJ1-4; no reliable D call. Germline lookup yields CDR1 MDHEN and CDR2 SYDVKM. Trimming stripped 5 bases from V and 5 bases from J, with 12 bases between. This CDR3 is built from 14 residues. The chain's CDR3 is CASSPHATNEKLFF. CDR3 bases: TGTGCCAGCAGTCCCCACGCCACGAATGAAAAACTGTTTTTT.

CDR3 in amino acids: CSAIWTVSGETQYF. CDR3 nucleotide sequence: TGCAGCGCCATATGGACAGTTTCAGGGGAGACCCAGTACTTC. This chain links TRBV29-1 with TRBJ2-5, with a weak D call TRBD1 (6 bases). The V gene lost 7 bases and the J gene lost 5 bases, with 20 bases spanning the gap. Germline values: CDR1 SQVTM, CDR2 ANQGSEA. CDR3 length equals 14 residues. The full variable domain, rest sourced from reference TRBV29-1 and TRBJ2-5, is SAVISQKPSRDICQRGTSLTIQCQVDSQVTMMFWYRQQPGQSLTLIATANQGSEATYESGFVIDKFPISRPNLTFSTLTVSNMSPEDSSIYLCSAIWTVSGETQYFGPGTRLLVL.

The rearrangement uses TRBV27 and TRBJ1-3; TRBD1 matches 9 bases. Germline V gene lookup returns CDR1 MNHEY and CDR2 SMNVEV (reference sequence). The CDR3 length is 18 residues. J was trimmed by 0 bases and V by 5 bases; bases with no gene match: 11. The CDR3, as DNA: TGTGCCAGCAGTCTCTCCGGGACAGGGACTCTCTCTGGAAACACCATATATTTT. Its translation: CASSLSGTGTLSGNTIYF.

This clone was counted once. This sample includes further DNA sequences coding for the same CDR3. The chain couples TRBV19 to TRBJ2-7; TRBD1 might be the D (7 bases). Germline loops: CDR1 LNHDA, CDR2 SQIVND (reference sequence). This CDR3 is 15 amino acids long. The germline V and J ends were trimmed by 5 bases and 2 bases, with 16 bases remaining between them. As DNA, the CDR3 is TGTGCCAGTAGTGTGGGGGGACAGTGGCCCTACGAGCAGTACTTC. It codes for CASSVGGQWPYEQYF.

The CDR3 DNA sequence: TGTGCCTGGAGTCCGGGACAGGGAGGGAGAAACTATGGCTACACCTTC. It specifies CAWSPGQGGRNYGYTF. V is TRBV30 and J is TRBJ1-2; 9 nucleotides match TRBD1. Trimming removed 2 bases from V and 2 bases from J; junction bases left unmatched: 9. CDR3 length: 16 residues. The germline gives CDR1 GTSNPN, CDR2 SVGIG (reference sequence).

This chain uses TRBV5-1 with TRBJ1-1; the match to TRBD1 covers 7 bases. This CDR3 has 15 residues. Per the germline V gene, CDR1 is SGHRS and CDR2 is YFSETQ. Trimming took 3 bases from V and 1 from J; bases not matched to a gene: 6. The CDR3 sequence is CASSSRTGTNTEAFF. CDR3 coding DNA: TGCGCCAGCAGCTCACGGACAGGAACGAACACTGAAGCTTTCTTT.

The chain uses TRBV7-2 and TRBJ2-7; D is unresolved. Germline V lookup: CDR1 SGHTA, CDR2 FQGNSA. This CDR3 spans 13 amino acids. Trimming stripped 5 bases from V and 6 bases from J, with 14 bases between. CDR3 nucleotide sequence: TGTGCCAGCAGCGCCCAAAGGTTCCGCGAGCAGTACTTC. It specifies CASSAQRFREQYF.

This rearrangement joins TRBV12-3 or TRBV12-4 to TRBJ2-5; D call uncertain. V lost 6 bases and J lost 7, with 9 bases in between. The CDR3 totals 11 residues. CDR3 in amino acids: CASSATGTQYF. CDR3 coding DNA: TGTGCCAGCAGCGCGACCGGGACCCAGTACTTC.

Details on this clone: Different DNA sequences within this sample yield the same CDR3. The chain couples TRBV7-2 to TRBJ1-2, with D hard to call. V dropped 1 base and J dropped 6 bases, with 9 bases sitting between them. The length of the CDR3 is 13 residues. CDR1 and CDR2 from the germline V gene are SGHTA and FQGNSA. CDR3 amino acids: CASSLGRIDGYTF. CDR3 DNA: TGTGCCAGCAGCTTAGGCAGGATAGATGGCTACACCTTC.

The chain links TRBV7-9 to TRBJ1-5, with a possible D match to TRBD1 (5 bases). Germline V lookup: CDR1 SEHNR, CDR2 FQNEAQ (reference sequence). The CDR3 sequence is 17 residues long. The V gene lost 5 bases and the J gene lost 2 bases, with 19 bases spanning the gap. The CDR3 is CASSPTRDFVGNQPQHF. DNA for the CDR3: TGTGCCAGCAGCCCAACCCGGGACTTCGTGGGCAATCAGCCCCAGCATTTT.

The chain employs TRBV11-2 and TRBJ1-2; no reliable D call. Germline V lookup: CDR1 SGHAT, CDR2 FQNNGV. This CDR3 has 14 residues. The V and J ends lost 0 bases and 7 bases respectively, with 12 bases between them. CDR3 region: CASSLDSSVSGYTF. The CDR3 DNA is TGTGCCAGCAGCTTAGATTCCTCAGTTTCTGGCTACACCTTC. The complete variable domain, with remaining parts taken from reference TRBV11-2 and TRBJ1-2, reads EAGVAQSPRYKIIEKRQSVAFWCNPISGHATLYWYQQILGQGPKLLIQFQNNGVVDDSQLPKDRFSAERLKGVDSTLKIQPAKLEDSAVYLCASSLDSSVSGYTFGSGTRLTVV.

This clone was counted between two and nine times. The V and J genes are TRBV7-2 and TRBJ2-7; 8 bases are a match to TRBD2. With 5 bases clipped from V and 1 base from J, the junction kept 4 bases outside the gene matches. Germline V gene data show CDR1 as SGHTA and CDR2 as FQGNSA. This CDR3 contains 14 residues. The chain's CDR3 is CASSPGRESYEQYF. DNA of the CDR3: TGTGCCAGCAGCCCCGGGAGGGAGTCCTACGAGCAGTACTTC.